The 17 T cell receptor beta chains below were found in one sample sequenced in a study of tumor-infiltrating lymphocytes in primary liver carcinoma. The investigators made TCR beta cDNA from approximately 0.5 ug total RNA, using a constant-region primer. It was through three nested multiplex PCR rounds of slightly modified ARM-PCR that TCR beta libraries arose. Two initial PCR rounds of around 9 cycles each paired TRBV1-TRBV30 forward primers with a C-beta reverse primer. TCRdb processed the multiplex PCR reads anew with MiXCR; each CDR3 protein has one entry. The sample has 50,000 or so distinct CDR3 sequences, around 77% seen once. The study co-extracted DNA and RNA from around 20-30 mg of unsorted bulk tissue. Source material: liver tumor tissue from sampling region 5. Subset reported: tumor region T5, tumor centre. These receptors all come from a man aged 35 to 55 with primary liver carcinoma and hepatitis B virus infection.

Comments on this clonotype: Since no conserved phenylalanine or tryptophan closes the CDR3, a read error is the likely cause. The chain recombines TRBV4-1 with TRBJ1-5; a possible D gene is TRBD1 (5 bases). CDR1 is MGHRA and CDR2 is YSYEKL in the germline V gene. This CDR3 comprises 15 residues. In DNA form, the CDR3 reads TGCGCCAGTAGTCCCATAGAGGGGAGCAGTCAGCCCCAGCATCTT. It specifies CASSPIEGSSQPQHL.

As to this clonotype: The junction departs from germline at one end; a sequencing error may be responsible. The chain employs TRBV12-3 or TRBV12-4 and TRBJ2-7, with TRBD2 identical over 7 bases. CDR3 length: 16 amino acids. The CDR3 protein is CASSSRTSRLYGEQYF. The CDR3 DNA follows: TGTGCCAGCAGTTCCAGGACTAGTAGGCTATATGGCGAGCAGTATTTC.

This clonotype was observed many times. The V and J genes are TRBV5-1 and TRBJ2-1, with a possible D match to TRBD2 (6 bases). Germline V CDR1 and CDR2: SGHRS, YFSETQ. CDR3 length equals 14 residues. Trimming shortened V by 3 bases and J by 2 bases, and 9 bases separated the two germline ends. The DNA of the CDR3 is TGCGCCAGCAGCTATTCGGGAGCCTACAATGAGCAGTTCTTC. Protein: CASSYSGAYNEQFF.

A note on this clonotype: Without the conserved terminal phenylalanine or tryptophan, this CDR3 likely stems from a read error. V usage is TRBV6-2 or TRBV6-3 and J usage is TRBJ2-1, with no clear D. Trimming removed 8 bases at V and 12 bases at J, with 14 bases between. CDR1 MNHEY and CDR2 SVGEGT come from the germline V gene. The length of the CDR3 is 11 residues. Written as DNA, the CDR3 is TGTGCCAGCTATTACATCGGTTGGCAGTTCTTA. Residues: CASYYIGWQFL.

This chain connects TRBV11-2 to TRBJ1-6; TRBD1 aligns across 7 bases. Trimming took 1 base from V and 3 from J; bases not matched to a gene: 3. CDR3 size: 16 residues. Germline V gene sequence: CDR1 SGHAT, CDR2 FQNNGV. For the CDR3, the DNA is TGTGCCAGCAGCTTAGGGGACAGCGGCTATAATTCACCCCTCCACTTT. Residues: CASSLGDSGYNSPLHF. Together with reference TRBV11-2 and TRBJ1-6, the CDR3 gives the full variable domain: EAGVAQSPRYKIIEKRQSVAFWCNPISGHATLYWYQQILGQGPKLLIQFQNNGVVDDSQLPKDRFSAERLKGVDSTLKIQPAKLEDSAVYLCASSLGDSGYNSPLHFGNGTRLTVT.

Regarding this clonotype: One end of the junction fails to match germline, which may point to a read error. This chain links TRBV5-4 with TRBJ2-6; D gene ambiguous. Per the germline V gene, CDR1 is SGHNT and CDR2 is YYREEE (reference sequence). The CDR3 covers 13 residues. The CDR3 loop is CASSSYWANVLNF. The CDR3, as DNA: TGTGCCAGCAGTAGCTATTGGGCCAACGTCCTGAATTTC.

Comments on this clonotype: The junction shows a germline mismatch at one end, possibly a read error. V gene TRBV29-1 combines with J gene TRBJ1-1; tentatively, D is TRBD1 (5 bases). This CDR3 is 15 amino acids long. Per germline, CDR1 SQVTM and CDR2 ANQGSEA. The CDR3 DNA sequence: TGCAGCGCATCGGGGGGGTGGGCTGTGAATACTGAAGCTTTCTTT. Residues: CSASGGWAVNTEAFF.

The chain's CDR3 is CASISGGSSVGVRTDTQYF. DNA for the CDR3: TGTGCCAGTATCTCTGGGGGAAGCTCTGTTGGAGTCCGCACAGATACGCAGTATTTT. The chain combines TRBV11-1 with TRBJ2-3; either TRBD1 or TRBD2 may supply D (5 bases each). This CDR3 has 19 residues. V lost 9 bases to trimming and J lost 1 base, with 29 bases between them. Germline values: CDR1 SGHAT, CDR2 FQDESV (reference sequence).

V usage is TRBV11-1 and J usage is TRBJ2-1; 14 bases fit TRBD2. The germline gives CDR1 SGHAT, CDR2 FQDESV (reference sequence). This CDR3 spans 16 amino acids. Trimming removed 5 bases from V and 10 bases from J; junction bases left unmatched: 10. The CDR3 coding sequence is TGTGCCAGCAGCCCTCGGGGACTAGCGGGAGTAGTGGAGCAGTTCTTC. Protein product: CASSPRGLAGVVEQFF.

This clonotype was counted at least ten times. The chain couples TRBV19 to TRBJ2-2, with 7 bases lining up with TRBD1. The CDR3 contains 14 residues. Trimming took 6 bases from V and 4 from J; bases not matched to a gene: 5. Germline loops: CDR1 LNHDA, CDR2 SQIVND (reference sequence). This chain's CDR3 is CASSSTGTTGELFF. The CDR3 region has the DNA TGTGCCAGTAGCTCGACAGGGACCACCGGGGAGCTGTTTTTT.

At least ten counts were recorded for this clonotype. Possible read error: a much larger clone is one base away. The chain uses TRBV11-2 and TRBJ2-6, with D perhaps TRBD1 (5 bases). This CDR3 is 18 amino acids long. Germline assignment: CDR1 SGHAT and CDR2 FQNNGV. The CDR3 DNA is TGTGCCAGCAGCAGCTGGGTACCAAATCTCTCTGGGGCCGACGTCCTGACTTTC. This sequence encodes CASSSWVPNLSGADVLTF. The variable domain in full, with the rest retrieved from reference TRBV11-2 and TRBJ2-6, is EAGVAQSPRYKIIEKRQSVAFWCNPISGHATLYWYQQILGQGPKLLIQFQNNGVVDDSQLPKDRFSAERLKGVDSTLKIQPAKLEDSAVYLCASSSWVPNLSGADVLTFGAGSRLTVL.

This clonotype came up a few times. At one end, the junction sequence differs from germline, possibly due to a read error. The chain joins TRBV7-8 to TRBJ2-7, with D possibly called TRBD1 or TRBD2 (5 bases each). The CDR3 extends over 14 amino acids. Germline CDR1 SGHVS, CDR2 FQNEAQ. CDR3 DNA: TGTGCCAGCAGCGGCTGGGACGGACCCTACGAGGAGTACTTC. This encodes CASSGWDGPYEEYF.

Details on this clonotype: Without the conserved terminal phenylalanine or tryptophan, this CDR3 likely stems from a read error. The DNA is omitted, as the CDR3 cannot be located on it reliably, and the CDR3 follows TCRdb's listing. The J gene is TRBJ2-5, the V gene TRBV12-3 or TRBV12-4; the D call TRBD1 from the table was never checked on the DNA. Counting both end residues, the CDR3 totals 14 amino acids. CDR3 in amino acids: CACSSERTGETRYL.

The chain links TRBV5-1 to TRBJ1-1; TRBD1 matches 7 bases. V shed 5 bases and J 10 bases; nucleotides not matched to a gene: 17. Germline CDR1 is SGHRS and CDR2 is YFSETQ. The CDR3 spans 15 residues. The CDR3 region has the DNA TGCGCCAGCAGTTTGCAGACAGGGATGAACACTAGAGCTTTCTTT. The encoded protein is CASSLQTGMNTRAFF.

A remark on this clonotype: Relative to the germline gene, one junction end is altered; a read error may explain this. Here the CDR3 DNA reads TGTACCAGGAGCTTAGCAGTTAACACTGAAGCCTTCTTT. The encoded protein is CTRSLAVNTEAFF. The rearrangement uses TRBV11-3 and TRBJ1-1; D not certain. The germline gives CDR1 SGHNT, CDR2 YENEEA. The CDR3 is made up of 13 amino acids.

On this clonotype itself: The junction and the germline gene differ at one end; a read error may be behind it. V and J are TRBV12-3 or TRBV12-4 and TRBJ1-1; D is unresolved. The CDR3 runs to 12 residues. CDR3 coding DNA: TGTGCCAGCAGTGCCCTCTGGACTGAAACTTTCTTT. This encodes CASSALWTETFF.

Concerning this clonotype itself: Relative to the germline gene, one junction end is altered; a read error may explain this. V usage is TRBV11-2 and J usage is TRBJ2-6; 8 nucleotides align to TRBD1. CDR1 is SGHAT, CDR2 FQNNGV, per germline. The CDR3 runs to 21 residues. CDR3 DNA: TGTGCCAGCAACATGCGGGGAGACAGGGGCATTTCCCTCTCTAGGGCCAACGTCCTGACTTTC. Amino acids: CASNMRGDRGISLSRANVLTF.